One T cell receptor beta chain is described in this entry. Germline V lookup: CDR1 LNHDA, CDR2 SQIVND (reference sequence). This CDR3 comprises 15 residues. V was shortened by 3 bases and J by 10 bases, with 16 bases between the two germline ends. In the authors' workflow: Estimates of nucleated cell counts were drawn from the amplification of reference gene primers. Clones were sequenced by immunoSEQ multiplex PCR, and TCRdb holds only the in-frame ones, with some missing. The DNA was the basis for D and trimming; V, J and clone size are from that table. The sample has more than 300,000 clones, around four fifths seen once; the top ten hold around 1.2%. These data originate in a study of blood T cell repertoires in COVID-19. Turning to the study itself: The cDNA or gDNA used as material had been derived from T cells, B-cell-depleted T cells, or PBMCs.

This clonotype was sampled from a woman aged 50 to 60 with acute or convalescent COVID-19. Input material: peripheral blood. The chain couples TRBV19 to TRBJ1-6, with D unclear. Here the CDR3 reads CASSIGEGVGSPLHF. CDR3 DNA sequence: TGTGCCAGTAGTATTGGGGAGGGAGTGGGCTCACCCCTCCACTTT.